This entry describes one T cell receptor (beta chain). These data are taken from a study of blood T cell repertoires in COVID-19. Only in-frame clones appear in the TCRdb table, and some are missing; sequencing was by immunoSEQ multiplex PCR. The sample records 150,000 to 200,000 clones, 89% being singletons. The V and J ends lost 0 bases and 7 bases, in that order; junction bases with no gene match: 11. Germline CDR1 reads LGHDT; CDR2 reads YNNKEL (reference sequence). CDR3 length: 17 amino acids. The sequenced sample was PBMCs or T cells enriched from blood (not recorded which). The V call is TRBV3-1 (or the pseudogene TRBV3-2), the J call TRBJ2-4; 8 nucleotides agree with TRBD1. This TCR was sampled from a woman in her thirties or forties with acute COVID-19. This CDR3 is CASSQDKTGVKRNIQYF. CDR3 nucleotide sequence: TGTGCCAGCAGCCAAGATAAGACAGGGGTGAAGAGGAACATTCAGTACTTC.